The 25 T cell receptor beta chains below were found in one sample sequenced in a study of T cell responses to AZD1222 COVID-19 vaccine. Here immunoSEQ multiplex PCR was the method, and the copy in TCRdb shows in-frame clones only, minus some. The sample holds 150,000 to 200,000 clones, over 80% seen once. The starting material was peripheral blood, obtained on day 0 of MenACWY control vaccination. The receptors shown here come from an adult in good health.

The CDR3 sequence: CASSIIKLAGSSYEQYF. As DNA, the CDR3 is TGCGCCAGCAGCATTATTAAACTAGCGGGCTCCTCCTACGAGCAGTACTTC. The chain combines TRBV5-1 with TRBJ2-7; 9 bases line up with TRBD2. The length of the CDR3 is 17 residues. The V segment lost 4 bases and the J segment 0 bases; nucleotides outside the gene matches: 11. Germline V gives CDR1 SGHRS, CDR2 YFSETQ.

CDR3 nucleotide sequence: TGCGCCAGCAGTGATACTAGCGGGAGGGGAGAGCAGTACTTC. Residues: CASSDTSGRGEQYF. J is TRBJ2-7 and V is TRBV5-1; 13 positions match TRBD2. In germline, CDR1 is SGHRS, CDR2 YFSETQ. V lost 5 bases to trimming and J lost 7 bases; unmatched junction nucleotides: 6. The CDR3 length is 14 residues.

V is TRBV5-1 and J is TRBJ1-6; D remains unclear. Trimming shortened V by 4 bases and J by 9 bases, and 17 bases separated the two germline ends. CDR1 is SGHRS and CDR2 is YFSETQ in the germline V gene. This CDR3 is built from 15 residues. This CDR3 is CASSTQQARGSPLHF. CDR3 nucleotides: TGCGCCAGCAGCACCCAGCAGGCTCGTGGTTCACCCCTCCACTTT.

The chain has TRBV5-6 and TRBJ1-3, with D maybe TRBD1 (5 bases). The CDR3 length is 14 residues. Deletions cut 4 bases from V and 4 bases from J, with 12 bases between. In germline, CDR1 is SGHDT, CDR2 YYEEEE. CDR3 DNA: TGTGCCAGCAGCCTGGCCGGGGCCGGAAACACCATATATTTT. Translation: CASSLAGAGNTIYF.

The gene calls are TRBV28 and TRBJ1-4; D gene uncertain. CDR1 MDHEN and CDR2 SYDVKM come from the germline V gene. Trimming took 8 bases from V and 5 from J, leaving 12 bases between them. The CDR3 totals 13 residues. CDR3 residues: CASSRSSNEKLFF. CDR3 sequence (DNA): TGTGCCAGCTCACGCAGCTCGAATGAAAAACTGTTTTTT.

V is TRBV3-1 (or the pseudogene TRBV3-2) and J is TRBJ1-1; D remains unclear. CDR1 and CDR2 from the germline V gene are LGHDT and YNNKEL (reference sequence). CDR3 length: 13 residues. V gave up 6 bases and J gave up 1 base, with 9 bases separating them. The CDR3 here is CASSPVGNTEAFF. The CDR3 coding sequence is TGTGCCAGCAGTCCGGTGGGGAACACTGAAGCTTTCTTT.

This chain joins TRBV2 and TRBJ2-7; D not resolved. This CDR3 comprises 11 residues. The germline V and J ends were trimmed by 5 bases and 3 bases, with 5 bases remaining between them. The germline gives CDR1 SNHLY, CDR2 FYNNEI. This CDR3 reads CASSHDYEQYF. Here the CDR3 DNA reads TGTGCCAGCAGTCACGACTACGAGCAGTACTTC.

To note about this clone: Other DNA sequences in the same sample also yield this CDR3. The CDR3 coding sequence is TGTGCCAGCAGCCAAACAGATACGCAGTATTTT. Translated: CASSQTDTQYF. This chain links TRBV3-1 (or the pseudogene TRBV3-2) with TRBJ2-3; D is uncertain. V was shortened by 2 bases and J by 3 bases, with 0 bases between the two germline ends. This CDR3 contains 11 residues. CDR1 is LGHDT and CDR2 is YNNKEL in the germline V gene (reference sequence).

This clone appeared once. The chain carries TRBV7-2 and TRBJ1-6; the D is unclear. Trimming shortened V by 3 bases and J by 12 bases, and 15 bases separated the two germline ends. Germline V gene lookup returns CDR1 SGHTA and CDR2 FQGNSA. This CDR3 is 14 amino acids long. The CDR3 sequence: CASSFALAGRPLHF. CDR3 bases: TGTGCCAGCAGCTTCGCCTTGGCGGGGAGACCCCTCCACTTT.

This clone has only one observation. The V and J genes are TRBV28 and TRBJ1-1; D perhaps matches TRBD1 (5 bases). V lost 1 base and J 5 bases, leaving 20 bases between the germline ends. The CDR3 runs to 17 residues. Germline CDR1 and CDR2: MDHEN and SYDVKM. CDR3 in amino acids: CASSLSGRGRSGTEAFF. The CDR3 nucleotides are TGTGCCAGCAGTTTATCGGGACGGGGGAGAAGTGGTACTGAAGCTTTCTTT.

This clone has more than one count but fewer than ten. This same CDR3 is encoded by further DNA sequences in the sample. The chain has TRBV19 and TRBJ1-2; 7 bases agree with TRBD1. The CDR3 loop spans 12 amino acids. Trimming cost V 4 bases and J 8 bases; bases outside gene matches: 4. The germline gives CDR1 LNHDA, CDR2 SQIVND (reference sequence). In DNA form, the CDR3 reads TGTGCCAGTAGTAGACAGGGTGACGGCTACACCTTC. Amino acid sequence: CASSRQGDGYTF.

The chain links TRBV7-8 to TRBJ2-5; D is unresolved. V dropped 5 bases and J dropped 5 bases, with 12 bases sitting between them. The germline CDR1 and CDR2 sequences are SGHVS and FQNEAQ. The CDR3 contains 13 residues. CDR3 residues: CASSRVLGETQYF. The CDR3 DNA is TGTGCCAGCAGCCGGGTTCTCGGGGAGACCCAGTACTTC.

V usage is TRBV19 and J usage is TRBJ2-1; 13 bases align to TRBD2. The junction had 5 bases not matched to a gene; V was cut back by 6 bases and J by 3 bases. The length of the CDR3 is 16 residues. Per the germline V gene, CDR1 is LNHDA and CDR2 is SQIVND (reference sequence). CDR3: CASSSGLAGIYNEQFF. The CDR3 region has the DNA TGTGCCAGTAGCTCGGGACTAGCGGGGATCTACAATGAGCAGTTCTTC.

J is TRBJ2-7 and V is TRBV9; 12 positions match TRBD2. CDR3 length equals 20 residues. The germline V gene has CDR1 SGDLS and CDR2 YYNGEE. Trimming took 0 bases from V and 2 from J; bases not matched to a gene: 15. CDR3 residues: CASSVVAPGLAGFKAYEQYF. DNA of the CDR3: TGTGCCAGCAGCGTAGTTGCCCCGGGACTAGCGGGCTTTAAAGCCTACGAGCAGTACTTC.

The V gene is TRBV6-5, the J gene TRBJ2-7; 9 bases are shared with TRBD2. The CDR3 extends over 15 amino acids. Per germline, CDR1 MNHEY and CDR2 SVGAGI. J was trimmed by 3 bases and V by 0 bases; bases with no gene match: 3. The CDR3 DNA follows: TGTGCCAGCAGTTACTCGATGACTAGCGGCTACGAGCAGTACTTC. Its translation: CASSYSMTSGYEQYF.

The J gene is TRBJ1-6, the V gene TRBV27; no clear D. V was trimmed by 3 bases and J by 3 bases, leaving 9 bases between them. Germline V gene lookup returns CDR1 MNHEY and CDR2 SMNVEV (reference sequence). This CDR3 is built from 15 residues. The CDR3 loop is CASSLTYDYNSPLHF. CDR3 sequence (DNA): TGTGCCAGCAGTTTGACCTACGACTATAATTCACCCCTCCACTTT.

Details on this clone: The sample contains more than one DNA sequence encoding this CDR3. This chain links TRBV28 with TRBJ1-2, with 8 positions matching TRBD1. Germline-derived CDR1 and CDR2 are MDHEN and SYDVKM. The CDR3 is 13 residues long. With V trimmed by 6 bases and J by 4 bases, 4 bases remained unmatched. CDR3 nucleotides: TGTGCCAGCAGCCGAGGACAGGGCTATGGCTACACCTTC. Translation gives CASSRGQGYGYTF.

The V gene is TRBV28, the J gene TRBJ2-3; 10 bases match TRBD2. Germline V gives CDR1 MDHEN, CDR2 SYDVKM. V lost 2 bases, J lost 5 bases, and 4 bases stayed unmatched. The CDR3 covers 15 residues. The CDR3: CASSLPGTSEDTQYF. The DNA for the CDR3 is TGTGCCAGCAGTTTACCCGGGACTAGCGAAGATACGCAGTATTTT.

The rearrangement joins TRBV18 to TRBJ2-7; 10 bases are shared with TRBD2. The CDR3 spans 17 residues. The germline gives CDR1 KGHSH, CDR2 LQKENI. The ends lost 3 bases at V and 7 bases at J; junction bases unmatched: 15. Written as DNA, the CDR3 is TGTGCCAGCTCACCCCCCGGGACTAGCGCTCGATCGGGAGAGCAGTACTTC. Protein sequence: CASSPPGTSARSGEQYF.

The chain recombines TRBV6-5 with TRBJ1-2, with D possibly being TRBD1 (5 bases). Germline V gene lookup returns CDR1 MNHEY and CDR2 SVGAGI. V was cut by 7 bases and J by 3 bases, with 15 bases left in between. The CDR3 totals 14 residues. Written as DNA, the CDR3 is TGTGCCAGCACCCCGGAGTGGGGGGACTATGGCTACACCTTC. Amino acid sequence: CASTPEWGDYGYTF.

The chain employs TRBV19 and TRBJ1-4; 7 positions match TRBD1. Trimming took 5 bases from V and 4 from J; bases not matched to a gene: 7. The CDR3 runs to 15 residues. Per germline, CDR1 LNHDA and CDR2 SQIVND (reference sequence). CDR3 coding DNA: TGTGCCAGTAGTCCCTCCGGGACAGTTAATGAAAAACTGTTTTTT. It is translated as CASSPSGTVNEKLFF.

This clone was seen a few times. This chain connects TRBV7-2 to TRBJ2-7; possibly TRBD1 for D (6 bases). The V end lost 4 bases, the J end lost 3 bases, and 10 bases lay between the germline ends. Germline CDR1 and CDR2: SGHTA and FQGNSA. The CDR3 is 13 amino acids. The CDR3 is CASSSLDSYEQYF. The DNA of the CDR3 is TGTGCCAGCAGCTCCCTGGACAGCTACGAGCAGTACTTC. Together with reference TRBV7-2 and TRBJ2-7, the CDR3 gives the full variable domain: GAGVSQSPSNKVTEKGKDVELRCDPISGHTALYWYRQSLGQGLEFLIYFQGNSAPDKSGLPSDRFSAERTGGSVSTLTIQRTQQEDSAVYLCASSSLDSYEQYFGPGTRLTVT.

CDR3 sequence reads: CASSPGGVGTGELFF. In nucleotides, the CDR3 is TGTGCCAGCAGCCCCGGGGGGGTGGGCACCGGGGAGCTGTTTTTT. The rearrangement joins TRBV7-2 to TRBJ2-2; 8 bases fit TRBD2. From germline, CDR1 is SGHTA and CDR2 FQGNSA. The V and J ends lost 5 bases and 4 bases, in that order; junction bases with no gene match: 6. The CDR3 covers 15 residues.

This chain joins TRBV10-3 and TRBJ1-2, with TRBD1 matching over 8 bases. CDR3 size: 17 residues. The germline CDR1 and CDR2 sequences are ENHRY and SYGVKD. The V gene end was trimmed by 0 bases and the J gene end by 4 bases; junction bases not matched to a gene: 10. CDR3 DNA sequence: TGTGCCATCAGTGAGTCTTCGTCCAGGGGGCGAAGCTATGGCTACACCTTC. The encoded protein is CAISESSSRGRSYGYTF.

The chain carries TRBV6-1 and TRBJ2-5; D might be TRBD2 (6 bases). The V gene's germline CDR1 is MNHNS and CDR2 SASEGT. The germline V and J ends were trimmed by 3 bases and 5 bases, with 19 bases remaining between them. This CDR3 spans 16 amino acids. Written as DNA, the CDR3 is TGTGCCAGCAGTGATCCTGGAGGGGTAGTGGGGGAGACCCAGTACTTC. Amino acid sequence: CASSDPGGVVGETQYF.